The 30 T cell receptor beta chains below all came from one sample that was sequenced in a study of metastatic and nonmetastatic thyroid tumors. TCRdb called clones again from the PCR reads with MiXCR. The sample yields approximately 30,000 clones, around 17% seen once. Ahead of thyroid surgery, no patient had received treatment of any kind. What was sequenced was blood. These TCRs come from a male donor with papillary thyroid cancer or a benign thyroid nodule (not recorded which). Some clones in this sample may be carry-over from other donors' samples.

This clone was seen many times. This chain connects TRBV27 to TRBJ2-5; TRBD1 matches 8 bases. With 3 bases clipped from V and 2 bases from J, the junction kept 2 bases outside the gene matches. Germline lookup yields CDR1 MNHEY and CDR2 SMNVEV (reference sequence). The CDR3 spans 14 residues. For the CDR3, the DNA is TGTGCCAGCAGTTTTGGGGACAGGCAAGAGACCCAGTACTTC. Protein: CASSFGDRQETQYF.

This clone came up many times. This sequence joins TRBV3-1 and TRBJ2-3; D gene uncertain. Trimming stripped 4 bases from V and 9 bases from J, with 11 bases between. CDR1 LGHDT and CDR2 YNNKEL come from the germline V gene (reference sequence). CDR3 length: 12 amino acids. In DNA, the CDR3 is TGTGCCAGCAGCCCCTATCCGAGAACGCAGTATTTT. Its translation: CASSPYPRTQYF.

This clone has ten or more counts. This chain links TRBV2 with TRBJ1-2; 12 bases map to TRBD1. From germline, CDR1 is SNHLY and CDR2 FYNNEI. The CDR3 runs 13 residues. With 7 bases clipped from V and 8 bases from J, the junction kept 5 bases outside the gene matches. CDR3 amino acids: CASTFGTGGGYTF. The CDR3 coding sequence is TGTGCCAGCACTTTCGGGACAGGGGGCGGCTACACCTTC. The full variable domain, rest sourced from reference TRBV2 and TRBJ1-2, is EPEVTQTPSHQVTQMGQEVILRCVPISNHLYFYWYRQILGQKVEFLVSFYNNEISEKSEIFDDQFSVERPDGSNFTLKIRSTKLEDSAMYFCASTFGTGGGYTFGSGTRLTVV.

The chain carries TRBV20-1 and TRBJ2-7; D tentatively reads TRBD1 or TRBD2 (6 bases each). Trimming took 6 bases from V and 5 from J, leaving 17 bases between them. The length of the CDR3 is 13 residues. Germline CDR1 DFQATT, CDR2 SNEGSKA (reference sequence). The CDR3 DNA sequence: TGCAGTGCCGGGGGCTATAGGGGCCACGAGCAGTACTTC. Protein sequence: CSAGGYRGHEQYF.

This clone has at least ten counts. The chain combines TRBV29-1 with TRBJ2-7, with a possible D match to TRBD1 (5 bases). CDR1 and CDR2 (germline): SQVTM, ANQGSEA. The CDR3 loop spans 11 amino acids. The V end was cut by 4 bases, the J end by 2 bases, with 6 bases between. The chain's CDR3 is CSVGQTYEQYF. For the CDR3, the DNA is TGCAGCGTTGGACAGACCTACGAGCAGTACTTC.

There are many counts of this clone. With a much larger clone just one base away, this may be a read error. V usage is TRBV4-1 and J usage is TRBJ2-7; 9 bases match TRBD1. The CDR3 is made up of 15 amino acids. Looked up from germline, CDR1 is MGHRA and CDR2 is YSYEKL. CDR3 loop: CTSSQAGTGWDEQYF. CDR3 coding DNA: TGCACCAGCAGCCAAGCCGGGACAGGGTGGGACGAGCAGTACTTC.

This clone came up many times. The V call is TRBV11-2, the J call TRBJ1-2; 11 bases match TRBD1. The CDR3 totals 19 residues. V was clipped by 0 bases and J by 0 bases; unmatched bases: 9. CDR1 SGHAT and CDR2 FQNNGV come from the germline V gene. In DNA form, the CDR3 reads TGTGCCAGCAGCTTAGATTCGGAGGACAGGGGGCGAGCTAACTATGGCTACACCTTC. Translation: CASSLDSEDRGRANYGYTF.

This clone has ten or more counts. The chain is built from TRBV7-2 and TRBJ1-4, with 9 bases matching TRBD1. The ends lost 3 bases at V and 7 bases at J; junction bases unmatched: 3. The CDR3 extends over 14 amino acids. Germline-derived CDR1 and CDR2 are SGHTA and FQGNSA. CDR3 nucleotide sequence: TGTGCCAGCAGCTTGACAGGGGGACGTGAAAAACTGTTTTTT. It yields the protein CASSLTGGREKLFF.

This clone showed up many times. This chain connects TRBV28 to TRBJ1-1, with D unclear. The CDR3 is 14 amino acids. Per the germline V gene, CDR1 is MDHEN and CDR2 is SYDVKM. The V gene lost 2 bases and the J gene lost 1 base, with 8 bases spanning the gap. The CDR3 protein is CASSLRGKNTEAFF. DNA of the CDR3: TGTGCCAGCAGTTTAAGAGGAAAGAACACTGAAGCTTTCTTT. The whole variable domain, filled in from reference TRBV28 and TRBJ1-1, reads DVKVTQSSRYLVKRTGEKVFLECVQDMDHENMFWYRQDPGLGLRLIYFSYDVKMKEKGDIPEGYSVSREKKERFSLILESASTNQTSMYLCASSLRGKNTEAFFGQGTRLTVV.

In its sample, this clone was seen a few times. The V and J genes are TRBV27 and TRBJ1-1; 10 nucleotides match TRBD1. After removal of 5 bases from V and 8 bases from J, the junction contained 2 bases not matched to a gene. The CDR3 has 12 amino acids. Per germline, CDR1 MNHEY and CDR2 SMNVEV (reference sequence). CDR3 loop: CASSMGQGEAFF. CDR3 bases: TGTGCCAGCAGTATGGGACAGGGGGAAGCTTTCTTT.

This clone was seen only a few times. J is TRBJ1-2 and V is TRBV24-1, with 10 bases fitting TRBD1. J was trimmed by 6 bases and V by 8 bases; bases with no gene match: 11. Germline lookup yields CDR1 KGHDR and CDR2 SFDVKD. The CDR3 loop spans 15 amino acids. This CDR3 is CATIDPVTGGDGYTF. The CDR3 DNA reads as TGTGCCACCATTGACCCCGTGACAGGGGGCGATGGCTACACCTTC.

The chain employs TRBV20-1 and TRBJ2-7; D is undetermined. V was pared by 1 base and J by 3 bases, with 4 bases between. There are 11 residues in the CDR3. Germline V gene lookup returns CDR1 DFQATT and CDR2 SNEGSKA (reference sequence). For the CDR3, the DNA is TGCAGTGCTAGAGGGGGCTACGAGCAGTACTTC. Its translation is CSARGGYEQYF.

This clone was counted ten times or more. The CDR3 loop reads CASSFEGGNEQYF. The CDR3 nucleotides read TGCGCCAGCAGCTTCGAGGGGGGGAACGAGCAGTACTTC. V and J are TRBV5-1 and TRBJ2-7; D is possibly TRBD2 (7 bases). Germline V gene sequence: CDR1 SGHRS, CDR2 YFSETQ. V dropped 2 bases and J dropped 5 bases, with 11 bases sitting between them. The CDR3 loop spans 13 amino acids.

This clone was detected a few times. CDR3 in DNA: TGTGCCACCAGCAGATTACGGGACAGGATCTACAATGAGCAGTTCTTC. This translates into CATSRLRDRIYNEQFF. The gene calls are TRBV15 and TRBJ2-1; 8 bases are shared with TRBD1. Germline CDR1 is LNHNV and CDR2 is YYDKDF (reference sequence). This CDR3 comprises 16 residues. Trimming cost V 2 bases and J 3 bases; bases outside gene matches: 6. The whole variable domain, filled in from reference TRBV15 and TRBJ2-1, reads DAMVIQNPRYQVTQFGKPVTLSCSQTLNHNVMYWYQQKSSQAPKLLFHYYDKDFNNEADTPDNFQSRRPNTSFCFLDIRSPGLGDTAMYLCATSRLRDRIYNEQFFGPGTRLTVL.

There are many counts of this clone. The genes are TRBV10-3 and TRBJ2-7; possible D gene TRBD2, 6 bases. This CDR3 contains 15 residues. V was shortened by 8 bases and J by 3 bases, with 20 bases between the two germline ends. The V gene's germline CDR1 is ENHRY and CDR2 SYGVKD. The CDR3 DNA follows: TGTGCCATCCGCCGTTTGGGGGGATCGAACTACGAGCAGTACTTC. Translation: CAIRRLGGSNYEQYF.

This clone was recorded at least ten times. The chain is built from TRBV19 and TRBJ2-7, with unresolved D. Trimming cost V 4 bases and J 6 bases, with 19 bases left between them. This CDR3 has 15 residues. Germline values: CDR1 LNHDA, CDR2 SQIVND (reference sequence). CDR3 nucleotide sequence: TGTGCCAGTAGTAGGGCCACGCGAGGCTCGGGCGAGCAGTACTTC. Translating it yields CASSRATRGSGEQYF.

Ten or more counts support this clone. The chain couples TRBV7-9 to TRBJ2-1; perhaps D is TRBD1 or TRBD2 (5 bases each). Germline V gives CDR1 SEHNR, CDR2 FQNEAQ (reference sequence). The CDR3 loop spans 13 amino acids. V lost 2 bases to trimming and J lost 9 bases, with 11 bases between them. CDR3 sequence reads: CASSLKWDGEQFF. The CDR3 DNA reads TGTGCCAGCAGCTTAAAGTGGGACGGTGAGCAGTTCTTC.

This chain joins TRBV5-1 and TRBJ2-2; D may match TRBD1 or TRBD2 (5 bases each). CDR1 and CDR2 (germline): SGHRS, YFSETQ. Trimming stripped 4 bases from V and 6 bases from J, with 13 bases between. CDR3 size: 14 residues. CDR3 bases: TGCGCCAGCAGCCAGCACGGGGACGCCGGGGAGCTGTTTTTT. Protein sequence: CASSQHGDAGELFF.

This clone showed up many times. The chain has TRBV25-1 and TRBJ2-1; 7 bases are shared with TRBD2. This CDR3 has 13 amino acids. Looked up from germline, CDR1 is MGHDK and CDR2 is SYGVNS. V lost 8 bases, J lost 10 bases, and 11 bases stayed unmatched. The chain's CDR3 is CASLRTGGLEQFF. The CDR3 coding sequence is TGTGCCAGCTTACGGACGGGAGGTTTAGAGCAGTTCTTC.

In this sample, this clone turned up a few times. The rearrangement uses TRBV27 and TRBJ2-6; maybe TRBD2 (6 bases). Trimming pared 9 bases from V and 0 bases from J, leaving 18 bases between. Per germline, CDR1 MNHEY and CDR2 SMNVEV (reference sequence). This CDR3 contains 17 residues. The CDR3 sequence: CASSRGTGVSGANVLTF. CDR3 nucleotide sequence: TGTGCCAGTTCCCGAGGGACGGGGGTCTCTGGGGCCAACGTCCTGACTTTC.

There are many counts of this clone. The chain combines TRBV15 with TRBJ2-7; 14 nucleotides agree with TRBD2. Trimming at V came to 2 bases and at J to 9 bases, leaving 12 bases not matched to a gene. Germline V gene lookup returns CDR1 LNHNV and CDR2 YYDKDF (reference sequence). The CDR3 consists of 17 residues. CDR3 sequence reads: CATSRPLGLAGGYVQYF. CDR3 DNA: TGTGCCACCAGCAGACCCCTTGGACTAGCGGGAGGTTATGTGCAGTACTTC.

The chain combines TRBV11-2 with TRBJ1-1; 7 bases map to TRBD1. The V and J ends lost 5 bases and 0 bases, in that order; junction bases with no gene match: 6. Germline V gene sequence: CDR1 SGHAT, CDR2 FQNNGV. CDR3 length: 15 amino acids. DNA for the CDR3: TGTGCCAGCAGCATCGGGGACAGACTGAACACTGAAGCTTTCTTT. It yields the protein CASSIGDRLNTEAFF.

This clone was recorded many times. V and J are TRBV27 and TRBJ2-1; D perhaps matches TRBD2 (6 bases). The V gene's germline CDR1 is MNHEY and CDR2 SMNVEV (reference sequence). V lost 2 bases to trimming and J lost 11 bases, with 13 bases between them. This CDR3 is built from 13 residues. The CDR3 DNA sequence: TGTGCCAGCAGTTTAAATGTAGCGGAGAAGCAGTTCTTC. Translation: CASSLNVAEKQFF.

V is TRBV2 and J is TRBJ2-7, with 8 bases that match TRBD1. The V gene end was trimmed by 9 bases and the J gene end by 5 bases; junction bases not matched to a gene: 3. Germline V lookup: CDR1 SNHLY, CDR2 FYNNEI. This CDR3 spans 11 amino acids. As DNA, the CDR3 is TGTGCCAGTGACAGGGGAAACGAGCAGTACTTC. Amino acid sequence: CASDRGNEQYF.

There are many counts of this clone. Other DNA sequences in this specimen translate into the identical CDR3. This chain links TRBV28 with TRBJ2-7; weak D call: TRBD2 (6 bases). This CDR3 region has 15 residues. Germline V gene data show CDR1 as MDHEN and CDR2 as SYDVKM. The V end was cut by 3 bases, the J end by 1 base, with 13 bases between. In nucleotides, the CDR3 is TGTGCCAGCAGTTTTCGCGGGACGGCTTCCTACGAGCAGTACTTC. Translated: CASSFRGTASYEQYF.

The CDR3 DNA reads TGCAGTGCTATCCCAGGAAGCGGGAGGGCCCTGAATGAGCAGTTCTTC. The encoded protein is CSAIPGSGRALNEQFF. The chain couples TRBV20-1 to TRBJ2-1, with 10 bases identical to TRBD2. Germline V gene data show CDR1 as DFQATT and CDR2 as SNEGSKA (reference sequence). This CDR3 is built from 16 residues. V was pared by 4 bases and J by 7 bases, with 13 bases of the junction left unmatched.

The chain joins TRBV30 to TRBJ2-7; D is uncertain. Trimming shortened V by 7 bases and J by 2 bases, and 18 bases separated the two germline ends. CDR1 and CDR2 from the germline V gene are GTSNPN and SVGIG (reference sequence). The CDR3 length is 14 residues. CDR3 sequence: CAFNGWEYAYEQYF. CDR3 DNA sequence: TGTGCCTTCAACGGCTGGGAATATGCCTACGAGCAGTACTTC.

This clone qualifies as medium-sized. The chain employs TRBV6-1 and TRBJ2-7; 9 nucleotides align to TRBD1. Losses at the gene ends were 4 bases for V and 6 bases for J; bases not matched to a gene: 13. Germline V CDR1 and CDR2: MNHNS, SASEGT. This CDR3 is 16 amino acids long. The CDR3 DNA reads TGTGCCAGCAGTGGAGACCGGGACAGGGAAGCTAGCGAGCAGTACTTC. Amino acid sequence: CASSGDRDREASEQYF.

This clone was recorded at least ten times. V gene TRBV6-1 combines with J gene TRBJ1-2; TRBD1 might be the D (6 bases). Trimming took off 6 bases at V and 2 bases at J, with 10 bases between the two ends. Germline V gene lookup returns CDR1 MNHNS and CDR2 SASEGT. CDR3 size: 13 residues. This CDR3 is CASRRTANYGYTF. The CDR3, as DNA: TGTGCCAGCAGACGGACAGCGAACTATGGCTACACCTTC.

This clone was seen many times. CDR3 nucleotides: TGTGCCAGCTCAAAGGACGGATTACCCAATCAGCCCCAGCATTTT. It translates to CASSKDGLPNQPQHF. The rearrangement joins TRBV18 to TRBJ1-5; D not certain. Germline loops: CDR1 KGHSH, CDR2 LQKENI. V gave up 5 bases and J gave up 3 bases, with 14 bases separating them. The CDR3 length is 15 residues.